This record covers a single T cell receptor (beta chain). What this receptor recognizes is not known. Base qualities are not provided; no much larger clone lies one nucleotide away. The CDR3 regions of human TCRbeta chains were subjected to immunosequencing. Per the source publication's procedure: Repertoire TCRs were checked for matches against a reference library of SARS-CoV-2-specific TCRs that had been generated using the MIRA antigen-specificity platform. Breadth was defined as the fraction of unique TCRs that were SARS-CoV-2-associated, and depth was defined as the fraction of total T cells that were SARS-CoV-2-associated. Using the MIRA data, each spike-specific TCR was mapped to the spike region that the TCR reacts to and placed in a CD4 or CD8 class. Log10-transformed breadth and depth values were compared by one-way ANOVA with Sidak's multiple comparisons tests. TCRdb obtained this table from immuneACCESS and retained in-frame rearrangements with V and J assigned. These tables miss some clones; where compared with another copy, unresolved V genes account for less than half of the shortfall, and the remainder is unexplained. The DNA gave D and trimming, while V, J and clone size come from that table. A total of about 130,000 clones appear in this sample, 70% to 90% of them only once. Jointly, the top ten make up over 9.5% of the sample.

The data derive from a study of T cell responses to AZD1222 COVID-19 vaccine (dated by TCRdb to the early 2020s). About the investigation overall: Because spike-specific TCR depth and breadth did not differ between the two schedules, AZD1222 recipients who got a second dose at roughly 4 weeks were pooled with those who got a second dose at roughly 12 weeks. A total of just over 230 trial participants underwent TCR sequencing, of whom under 220 had received two doses of AZD1222 and approximately 26 had received two doses of the MenACWY control vaccine. Trial participants were enrolled by age into 18-55, 56-69 and 70-plus year subgroups, with approximately 150, 28 and 58 TCR-sequenced participants respectively.

Beyond this particular receptor, the publication reports: Vaccine-associated CD4 TCRs spanned the whole spike protein, with dominant responses in regions 160-218 and 743-854. A significant rise in spike-specific TCR breadth and depth was observed after two AZD1222 doses relative to day 0 and relative to MenACWY recipients. Participants were mostly white British and included more females than males, and it was suggested by the authors that clonal diversity may have been underestimated. Nearly half of unique spike-specific TCRs reportedly recognized epitopes outside regions mutated in the B.1.351 and B.1.1.7 variants. In the small 56-69-year group, the increase in depth fell short of significance, most likely because of low power. Conclusions about previously exposed vaccinees are limited, since just 5 or 6 AZD1222 recipients were seropositive for SARS-CoV-2 at baseline. Because no day 14 peak-response samples were available, the repertoires could be characterized only after the peak T cell response.

The germline V and J ends show losses of 1 base and 3 bases respectively, and no gene match explains 6 bases of the junction. CDR1 and CDR2 were assigned from the germline V gene as MGHRA and YSYEKL. From the cysteine through the phenylalanine, the CDR3 covers 16 amino acids. The kept DNA is CDR3 alone, 48 bases in frame from the first base. The meaning of the sample's time point label: baseline before first vaccination. Samples from vaccinated people were obtained from the UK trials COV001 and COV002, which included a single-blind randomized controlled phase 2/3 trial of AZD1222 (ChAdOx1 nCoV-19) in healthy adults. Trial participant PBMC samples were collected at day 0 and day 28 after the second dose for TCRbeta chain sequencing.

The chain was built from TRBV4-1 and TRBJ2-7, with 10 bases in between that match TRBD1. Sequenced material: peripheral blood, taken on day 0 of AZD1222 vaccination. The source is an adult in good health. The CDR3 loop reads CASSQVPGQGFYEQYF. The bases read TGCGCCAGCAGCCAAGTCCCGGGACAGGGGTTCTACGAGCAGTACTTC.